Shown below are 16 T cell receptor beta chains from a single sample sequenced in a study of cytomegalovirus exposure and HLA in healthy donors. The PCR contained 60 Vbeta and 13 Jbeta primers. Some clones are missing from TCRdb's copy, which holds only in-frame ones; the method was immunoSEQ multiplex PCR. Of about 180,000 clones in the sample, 77% were seen once. Sequences were obtained from PBMCs. The receptors come from a woman aged 55-69 years in good health and CMV-seropositive.

The chain employs TRBV11-2 and TRBJ1-3; TRBD1 agrees at 7 bases. After removal of 7 bases from V and 0 bases from J, the junction contained 12 bases not matched to a gene. The V gene's germline CDR1 is SGHAT and CDR2 FQNNGV. The CDR3 is made up of 17 amino acids. The CDR3 sequence: CASTRLGQRISGNTIYF. In nucleotides, the CDR3 is TGTGCCAGCACCCGCTTGGGACAGAGGATCTCTGGAAACACCATATATTTT.

The rearrangement links TRBV19 to TRBJ1-4; 9 bases line up with TRBD1. CDR1 is LNHDA and CDR2 is SQIVND in the germline V gene (reference sequence). The J segment lost 8 bases and the V segment lost 6 bases, leaving 7 bases of the junction unmatched. The CDR3 is 14 residues long. CDR3 bases: TGTGCCAGTAGGCAGGACAGGGGCCTCGAAAAACTGTTTTTT. Translation gives CASRQDRGLEKLFF.

This clone was picked up a small number of times. The rearrangement joins TRBV7-9 to TRBJ1-6; TRBD1 matches 10 bases. Per the germline V gene, CDR1 is SEHNR and CDR2 is FQNEAQ (reference sequence). This CDR3 spans 16 amino acids. With V trimmed by 4 bases and J by 13 bases, 13 bases remained unmatched. The CDR3 DNA sequence: TGTGCCAGCAGCTCCATCGCCGGGACAGGGGTTTCCCCCCTCCACTTT. It codes for CASSSIAGTGVSPLHF.

The chain uses TRBV7-8 and TRBJ2-1; D unclear. The CDR3 runs 12 residues. Between the trimmed V and J ends, which lost 3 bases and 4 bases, there was a span of 4 bases. The germline CDR1 and CDR2 sequences are SGHVS and FQNEAQ. CDR3 residues: CASSFLYNEQFF. CDR3 DNA: TGTGCCAGCAGCTTCTTGTACAATGAGCAGTTCTTC.

This chain links TRBV6-4 with TRBJ1-2; 7 bases map to TRBD1. Germline V CDR1 and CDR2: MRHNA, SNTAGT. Trimming at V came to 0 bases and at J to 7 bases, leaving 5 bases not matched to a gene. CDR3 length: 14 amino acids. This chain's CDR3 is CASSDSNRGRGYTF. CDR3 nucleotides: TGTGCCAGCAGTGACTCGAACAGGGGTCGTGGCTACACCTTC.

CDR3 in amino acids: CASRPSGLALNEQFF. The CDR3 DNA sequence: TGTGCCAGCAGGCCCTCGGGACTAGCGTTGAATGAGCAGTTCTTC. V usage is TRBV6-5 and J usage is TRBJ2-1; TRBD2 aligns across 10 bases. The germline CDR1 and CDR2 sequences are MNHEY and SVGAGI. J lost 7 bases, V lost 6 bases, and 9 bases had no gene match. The CDR3 has 15 residues.

This clone has a single count. The rearrangement links TRBV30 to TRBJ2-7, with D tentatively TRBD2 (6 bases). The length of the CDR3 is 14 residues. The germline V and J ends were trimmed by 3 bases and 2 bases, with 14 bases remaining between them. Germline CDR1 reads GTSNPN; CDR2 reads SVGIG (reference sequence). The DNA of the CDR3 is TGTGCCTGGAGGCGGGATTTCTTAACCTACGAGCAGTACTTC. Its protein is CAWRRDFLTYEQYF. The entire variable domain, with the rest obtained from reference TRBV30 and TRBJ2-7, is as follows: SQTIHQWPATLVQPVGSPLSLECTVEGTSNPNLYWYRQAAGRGLQLLFYSVGIGQISSEVPQNLSASRPQDRQFILSSKKLLLSDSGFYLCAWRRDFLTYEQYFGPGTRLTVT.

The chain joins TRBV4-2 to TRBJ2-7; perhaps TRBD2 as D (5 bases). Germline-derived CDR1 and CDR2 are LGHNA and YNFKEQ. The CDR3 runs 13 residues. V lost 8 bases and J lost 3, with 14 bases in between. The CDR3 here is CASSVLADYEQYF. CDR3 DNA: TGTGCCAGCTCGGTGCTAGCTGACTACGAGCAGTACTTC.

Here the CDR3 reads CAWLSRQGADYGYTF. CDR3 DNA sequence: TGTGCCTGGCTGAGTAGACAGGGGGCCGACTATGGCTACACCTTC. This chain connects TRBV30 to TRBJ1-2; TRBD1 aligns across 10 bases. Germline V gene lookup returns CDR1 GTSNPN and CDR2 SVGIG (reference sequence). The ends lost 5 bases at V and 3 bases at J; junction bases unmatched: 9. This CDR3 comprises 15 residues. The full variable domain, completed using reference TRBV30 and TRBJ1-2, is SQTIHQWPATLVQPVGSPLSLECTVEGTSNPNLYWYRQAAGRGLQLLFYSVGIGQISSEVPQNLSASRPQDRQFILSSKKLLLSDSGFYLCAWLSRQGADYGYTFGSGTRLTVV.

The chain couples TRBV29-1 to TRBJ2-3; 10 bases are shared with TRBD2. V shed 7 bases and J 6 bases; nucleotides not matched to a gene: 10. Germline V gives CDR1 SQVTM, CDR2 ANQGSEA. CDR3 length: 14 amino acids. CDR3 residues: CSAKEGLASDTQYF. The CDR3 bases are TGCAGCGCCAAGGAGGGACTAGCGTCCGATACGCAGTATTTT.

This clone was detected a few times. J is TRBJ2-1 and V is TRBV6-4, with 10 bases matching TRBD2. V lost 5 bases, J lost 4 bases, and 5 bases stayed unmatched. The CDR3 covers 15 residues. Germline values: CDR1 MRHNA, CDR2 SNTAGT. The CDR3 sequence: CASSTLAGEYNEQFF. CDR3 coding DNA: TGTGCCAGCAGTACCCTAGCGGGGGAATACAATGAGCAGTTCTTC.

The rearrangement uses TRBV7-3 and TRBJ1-2, with D possibly matching TRBD1 (5 bases). The CDR3 loop spans 15 amino acids. The V end lost 1 base, the J end lost 4 bases, and 13 bases lay between the germline ends. Looked up from germline, CDR1 is SGHTA and CDR2 is FQGTGA. For the CDR3, the DNA is TGTGCCAGCAGCTTAAATTCGGGTGACAGCTATGGCTACACCTTC. It encodes CASSLNSGDSYGYTF.

The CDR3 loop reads CASSLVTAVQETQYF. For the CDR3, the DNA is TGTGCCAGCAGCTTAGTAACAGCTGTCCAAGAGACCCAGTACTTC. This chain connects TRBV7-8 to TRBJ2-5; no clear D. This CDR3 comprises 15 residues. Trimming removed 1 base from V and 1 base from J, with 10 bases in between. The V gene's germline CDR1 is SGHVS and CDR2 FQNEAQ.

The chain employs TRBV6-1 and TRBJ1-3; D is unresolved. Germline loops: CDR1 MNHNS, CDR2 SASEGT. The germline V and J ends were trimmed by 3 bases and 5 bases, with 14 bases remaining between them. CDR3 length: 15 amino acids. The CDR3 sequence: CASSEIGAPRNTIYF. For the CDR3, the DNA is TGTGCCAGCAGTGAGATAGGAGCTCCCAGAAACACCATATATTTT.

There are a few counts of this clone. V gene TRBV7-9 combines with J gene TRBJ2-7; 9 nucleotides line up with TRBD1. Germline V gene sequence: CDR1 SEHNR, CDR2 FQNEAQ (reference sequence). V lost 10 bases, J lost 5 bases, and 12 bases stayed unmatched. The CDR3 length is 14 residues. CDR3 region: CATELTGGFDEQYF. The CDR3, as DNA: TGTGCCACCGAACTGACAGGGGGTTTTGACGAGCAGTACTTC.

The chain couples TRBV7-2 to TRBJ2-5, with 11 bases matching TRBD2. This CDR3 is 16 amino acids long. V gave up 5 bases and J gave up 2 bases; unmatched junction bases: 7. The germline V gene has CDR1 SGHTA and CDR2 FQGNSA. Written as DNA, the CDR3 is TGTGCCAGCAGCAGGACTAGCGGGCACTATCAAGAGACCCAGTACTTC. Encoded protein: CASSRTSGHYQETQYF.